This T cell receptor (beta chain) was identified during a study of T cell repertoires in cytomegalovirus infection (dated by TCRdb to about 2019). Concerning the study at large: The peptide stimulations were aimed at well-studied HLA-B-restricted epitopes as well as recently identified HLA-C-restricted CMV epitopes, whose presentation resists viral immunomodulation. Because public TCR beta signatures pointed to carriage of CMV infection together with the matching HLA type, the HLA type of each donor mattered for the analysis. What the study reported, not specific to this receptor: The ex vivo response was dominated by HLA-C-restricted CMV-specific TCR beta clonotypes, which also provided the single most frequent clonotype in two of eight donors. In both this cohort and an independent cohort of 350 or so donors, the cumulative frequency of public TCR beta family members distinguished carriers of CMV infection plus the relevant HLA type.

CDR3 length: 15 amino acids, cysteine to phenylalanine. CDR3 DNA only is kept here, 45 bases in frame from base 1. Via the germline V gene, CDR1 is MGHDK and CDR2 SYGVNS. V is pared back by 5 bases and J by 1 base, with 11 bases lying between the germline termini. The sample's treatment or condition label, in plain terms: in vitro stimulation with specific CMV peptide epitopes to enrich CMV-specific T cells. Of note for this clonotype: No cognate antigen has been identified for it. The record has no base qualities; no much larger clone is one base away.

The instrument given in TCRdb is Illumina HiSeq 1500. Through fastp at Q25 and MiXCR, TCRdb rebuilt clones from the public reads, retaining in-frame beta chains. A single entry per CDR3 protein holds the most common genes and DNA from its merged rows. Recorded for this sample are around 540,000 distinct CDR3 sequences; 30% to 35% of them occurred a single time. About 17% of the sample belongs to the ten largest clones. The sequencing here drew on cultured PBMCs, taken from culture after CMV antigen stimulation. This sequence was found in a human donor in good health (CMV status not recorded). Some clones in this sample may be carry-over from other donors' samples. This sequence uses TRBV25-1 and TRBJ2-2; too little of a D gene remains to name it. CDR3 protein: CASSPRLKNTGELFF. The nucleotide sequence reads as follows: TGTGCCAGCAGTCCCAGACTTAAGAACACCGGGGAGCTGTTTTTT. The reference TRBV25-1 and TRBJ2-2 proteins fill in what lies around the CDR3, so the full variable domain reads EADIYQTPRYLVIGTGKKITLECSQTMGHDKMYWYQQDPGMELHLIHYSYGVNSTEKGDLSSESTVSRIRTEHFPLTLESARPSHTSQYLCASSPRLKNTGELFFGEGSRLTVL.